The sequence of this TCR beta chain was determined in a study of shared clonotypes between healthy human individuals. The repertoire was sequenced with immunoSEQ multiplex PCR; TCRdb's copy has only in-frame clones and lacks some. The table lists about 1,900,000 clones, just under 95% of them singletons, with 1.2% in the top ten. CD45RO negativity and positive selection for CCR7 defined naive CD8 cells, a population that excluded terminally differentiated effector memory CD45RA+ cells. V lost 8 bases to trimming and J lost 1 base; unmatched junction nucleotides: 4. In germline, CDR1 is MGHRA, CDR2 YSYEKL. The CDR3 is made up of 13 amino acids.

The receptor was isolated from a young man in good health. The sample was naive CD8+ T cells sorted from blood. The gene calls are TRBV4-1 and TRBJ2-7; 8 bases map to TRBD1. The CDR3 coding sequence is TGCGCCAGCCGACAGGGGACATCCTACGAGCAGTACTTC. Its translation: CASRQGTSYEQYF.